The present T cell receptor beta chain was sequenced within a study of Graves' ophthalmopathy and Graves' hyperthyroidism. Study results and caveats: The blood repertoire also included most expanded thyroid clonotypes above 0.001 frequency.

The CDR3 is 18 residues long. Germline CDR1 reads SNHLY; CDR2 reads FYNNEI. V lost 5 bases, J lost 5 bases, and 19 bases stayed unmatched. Worth noting for this clonotype: The antigen is not known.

Amplification targeted the TCR beta CDR3 regions, with RNA transcripts as the source material. An initial RT-PCR round employing HTBI primers preceded a second-round multiplex PCR. TCRdb recomputed calls from the multiplex PCR reads with MiXCR, one row per CDR3 protein. The sample has about 740,000 distinct CDR3 sequences, around 40% seen once. This clonotype originated in an adult man with Graves' ophthalmopathy. J is TRBJ1-2 and V is TRBV2, with TRBD1 identical over 8 bases. Sequencing used peripheral blood. The CDR3 reads CASSLFGRGRNGYYGYTF. The CDR3 region has the DNA TGTGCCAGCAGTTTGTTTGGCAGGGGGCGGAACGGTTATTATGGCTACACCTTC. Combining the CDR3 with reference TRBV2 and TRBJ1-2 gives the whole variable domain EPEVTQTPSHQVTQMGQEVILRCVPISNHLYFYWYRQILGQKVEFLVSFYNNEISEKSEIFDDQFSVERPDGSNFTLKIRSTKLEDSAMYFCASSLFGRGRNGYYGYTFGSGTRLTVV.